This T cell receptor (beta chain) originates from a study of control samples from healthy donors and cancer patients (dated by TCRdb to the early 2020s). On this clone itself: What antigen it recognizes has not been identified. Base qualities are not provided; no much larger clone lies one nucleotide away.

CDR1 MNHEY and CDR2 SVGAGI are derived from the germline V gene. There are 13 amino acids in the CDR3, from cysteine to phenylalanine inclusive. Here the CDR3 DNA is all that survives: 39 bases in frame from base 1. At the junction V is shortened by 7 bases and J by 7 bases; bases outside the gene matches: 2. Library prep was done by the immunoSEQ multiplex PCR assay. In its TCRdb copy, this immuneACCESS table keeps in-frame sequences only and misses some clones. Where compared with another copy, unresolved V genes explain less than half of these, and the others have no known cause. The sample table lists 150,000 to 200,000 clones, about 90% of them with a count of one. The ten largest make up more than 10% of the sample.

The chain employs TRBV6-5 and TRBJ1-6; 9 bases in the junction line up with TRBD1. The sequenced sample consisted of blood. This receptor was obtained from a man aged 25-40 years in good health. The DNA reads as follows: TGTGCCAGCAAGGGGACAGGGAATTCACCCCTCCACTTT. Its coded protein is CASKGTGNSPLHF.